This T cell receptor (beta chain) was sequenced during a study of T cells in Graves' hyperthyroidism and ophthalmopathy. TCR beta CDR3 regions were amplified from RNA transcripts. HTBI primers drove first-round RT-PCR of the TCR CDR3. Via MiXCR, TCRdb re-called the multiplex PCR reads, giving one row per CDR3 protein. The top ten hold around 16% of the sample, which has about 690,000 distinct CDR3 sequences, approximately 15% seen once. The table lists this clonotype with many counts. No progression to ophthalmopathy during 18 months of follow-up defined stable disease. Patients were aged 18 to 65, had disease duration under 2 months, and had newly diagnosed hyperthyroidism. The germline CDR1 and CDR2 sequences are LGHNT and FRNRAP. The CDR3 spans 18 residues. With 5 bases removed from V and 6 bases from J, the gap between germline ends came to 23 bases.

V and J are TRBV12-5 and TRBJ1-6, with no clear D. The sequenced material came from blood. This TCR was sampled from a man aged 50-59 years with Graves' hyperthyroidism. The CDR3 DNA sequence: TGTGCTAGTGGTCCACGAAACGGGGTTCCACCTGTTAATTCACCCCTCCACTTT. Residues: CASGPRNGVPPVNSPLHF.